This T cell receptor (beta chain) was observed in a study of T cell clonotyping in hematopoietic cell transplantation. Measured with immunoSEQ multiplex PCR; TCRdb has only the in-frame clones, and not every one. Of approximately 7,000 clones in the sample, around nine tenths were seen once. CDR1 is ENHRY and CDR2 is SYGVKD in the germline V gene. Trimming removed 4 bases from V and 2 bases from J; junction bases left unmatched: 8. The CDR3 is 16 residues long. The sample was PBMCs, taken 100 days after allogeneic stem cell transplant. The receptor was derived from a male patient aged 50 to 60 who had an allogeneic stem cell transplant from a related donor, so the T cells may come from the graft donor. Some clones in this sample may be carry-over from other donors' samples. This chain links TRBV10-3 with TRBJ2-3; TRBD2 agrees at 8 bases. For the CDR3, the DNA is TGTGCCATCAGTGTCGGGTTAGCGGGGACCACAGATACGCAGTATTTT. This codes for CAISVGLAGTTDTQYF.